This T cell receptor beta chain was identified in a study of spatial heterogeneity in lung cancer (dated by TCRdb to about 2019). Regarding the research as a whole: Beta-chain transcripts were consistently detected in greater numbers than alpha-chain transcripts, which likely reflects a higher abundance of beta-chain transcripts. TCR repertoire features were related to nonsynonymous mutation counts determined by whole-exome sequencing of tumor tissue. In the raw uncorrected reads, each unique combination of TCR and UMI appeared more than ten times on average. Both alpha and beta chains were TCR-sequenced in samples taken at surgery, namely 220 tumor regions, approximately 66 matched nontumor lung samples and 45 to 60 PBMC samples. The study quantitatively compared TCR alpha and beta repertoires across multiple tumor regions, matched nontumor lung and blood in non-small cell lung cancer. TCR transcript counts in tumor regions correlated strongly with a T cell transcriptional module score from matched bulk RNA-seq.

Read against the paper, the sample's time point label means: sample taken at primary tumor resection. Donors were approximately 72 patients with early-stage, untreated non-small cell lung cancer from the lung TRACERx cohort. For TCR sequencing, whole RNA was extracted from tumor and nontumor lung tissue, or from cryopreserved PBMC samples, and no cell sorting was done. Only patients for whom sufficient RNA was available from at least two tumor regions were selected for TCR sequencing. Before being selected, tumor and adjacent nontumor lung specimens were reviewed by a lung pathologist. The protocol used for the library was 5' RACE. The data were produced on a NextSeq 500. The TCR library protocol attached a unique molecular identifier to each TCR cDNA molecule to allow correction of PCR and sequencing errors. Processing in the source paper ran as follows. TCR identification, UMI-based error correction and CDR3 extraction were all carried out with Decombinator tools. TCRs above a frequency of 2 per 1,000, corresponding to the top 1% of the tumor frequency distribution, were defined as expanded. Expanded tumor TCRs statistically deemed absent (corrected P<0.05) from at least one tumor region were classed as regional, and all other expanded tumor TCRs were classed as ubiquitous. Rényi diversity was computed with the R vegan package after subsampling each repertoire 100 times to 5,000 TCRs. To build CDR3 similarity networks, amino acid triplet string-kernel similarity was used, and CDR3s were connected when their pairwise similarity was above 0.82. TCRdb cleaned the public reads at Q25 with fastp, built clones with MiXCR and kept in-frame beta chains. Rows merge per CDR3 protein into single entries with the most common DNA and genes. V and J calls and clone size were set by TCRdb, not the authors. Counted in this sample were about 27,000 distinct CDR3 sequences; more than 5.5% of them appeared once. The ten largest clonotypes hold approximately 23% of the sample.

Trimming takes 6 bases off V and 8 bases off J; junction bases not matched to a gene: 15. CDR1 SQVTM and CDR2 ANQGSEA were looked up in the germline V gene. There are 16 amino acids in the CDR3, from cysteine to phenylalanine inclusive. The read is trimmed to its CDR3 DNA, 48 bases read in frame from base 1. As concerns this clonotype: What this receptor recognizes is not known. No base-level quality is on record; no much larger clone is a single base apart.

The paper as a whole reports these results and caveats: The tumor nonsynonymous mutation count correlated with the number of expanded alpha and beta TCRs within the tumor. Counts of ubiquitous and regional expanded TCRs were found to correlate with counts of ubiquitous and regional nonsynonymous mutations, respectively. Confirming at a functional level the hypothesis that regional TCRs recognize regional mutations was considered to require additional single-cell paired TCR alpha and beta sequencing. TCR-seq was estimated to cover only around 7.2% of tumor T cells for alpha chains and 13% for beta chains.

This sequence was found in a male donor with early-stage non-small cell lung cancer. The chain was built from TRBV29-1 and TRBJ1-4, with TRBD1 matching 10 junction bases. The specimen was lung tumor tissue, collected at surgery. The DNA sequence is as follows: TGCAGCGTCCTCACGGCTTCCGGGACAGGGGACGAAAAACTGTTTTTT. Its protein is CSVLTASGTGDEKLFF. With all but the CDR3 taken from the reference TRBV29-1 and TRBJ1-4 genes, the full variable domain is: SAVISQKPSRDICQRGTSLTIQCQVDSQVTMMFWYRQQPGQSLTLIATANQGSEATYESGFVIDKFPISRPNLTFSTLTVSNMSPEDSSIYLCSVLTASGTGDEKLFFGSGTQLSVL.